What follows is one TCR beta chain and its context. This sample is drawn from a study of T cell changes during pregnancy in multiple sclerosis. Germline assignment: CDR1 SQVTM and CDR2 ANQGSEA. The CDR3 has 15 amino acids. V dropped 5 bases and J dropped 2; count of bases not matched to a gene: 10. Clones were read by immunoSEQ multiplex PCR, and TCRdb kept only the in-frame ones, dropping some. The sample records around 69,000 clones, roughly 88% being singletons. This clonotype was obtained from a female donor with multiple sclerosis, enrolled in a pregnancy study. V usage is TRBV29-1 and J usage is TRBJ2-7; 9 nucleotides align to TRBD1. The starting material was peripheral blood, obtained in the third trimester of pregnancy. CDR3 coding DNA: TGCAGCGTTACCCGACGACAGGGGGAAACCTACGAGCAGTACTTC. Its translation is CSVTRRQGETYEQYF.